Sequencing of this TCR beta chain was carried out in a study of blood T cell repertoires in COVID-19. Source study methods: Amplified reference gene primers provided the basis for estimating nucleated cell counts. Sequenced by immunoSEQ multiplex PCR; TCRdb stores in-frame clones only, minus some. That table supplies the V and J calls and clone size; D and trimming were determined from the DNA. This sample carries 80,000 to 130,000 clones, nearly 90% of them seen once, and the ten largest clones take about 6%. This TCR was sampled from a woman aged 55-75 years with acute or convalescent COVID-19. The sample taken for sequencing was peripheral blood.

Here the CDR3 DNA reads TGTGCCAGCAGCCCAATTGGCGGGAGCAATGAGCAGTTCTTC. Encoded protein: CASSPIGGSNEQFF. The V call is TRBV7-3, the J call TRBJ2-1, with 7 bases aligning to TRBD2. Germline CDR1 is SGHTA and CDR2 is FQGTGA. V was pared by 5 bases and J by 6 bases, with 7 bases of the junction left unmatched. The CDR3 extends over 14 amino acids.